This TCR beta chain was captured by sequencing in a study of T cell changes during pregnancy in multiple sclerosis (dated by TCRdb to the late 2010s). Concerning the study at large: The study examined how the T cell repertoire changed over the course of pregnancy in women with multiple sclerosis.

Receptor amplification or capture employed the immunoSEQ multiplex PCR assay. As stored in TCRdb, this immuneACCESS dataset retains in-frame rearrangements with V and J assigned. A fraction of the clones does not appear; measured against another copy, unresolved V genes explain less than half of the discrepancy, and the remainder lacks a known reason. The sample table holds 100,000 or so clones, of which approximately 93% were seen once. The ten biggest clones cover 0.99% of the sample. The junction carries 12 bases between V and J, which are trimmed by 2 bases and 9 bases respectively. The CDR3 runs 13 amino acids, cysteine and phenylalanine included. Of all the DNA, just the CDR3 is kept, 39 bases in frame from base 1. The germline V gene provides CDR1 SGDLS and CDR2 YYNGEE. As concerns this clone: The target of this receptor is not known. Base qualities are not at hand, and no much larger clone is one base apart.

The chain joins TRBV9 to TRBJ2-4; the D gene is perhaps TRBD2, from 6 matching bases. The clonotype comes from a female donor with multiple sclerosis, enrolled in a pregnancy study. This sample comprised peripheral blood, obtained after pregnancy. DNA sequence: TGTGCCAGCAGCGTGATGAACGGGGGCATTCAGTACTTC. It translates as CASSVMNGGIQYF.